These T cell receptor beta chains were read from a single sample in a study of blood T cell repertoires in COVID-19. Assay: immunoSEQ multiplex PCR; the TCRdb copy retains only in-frame clones and omits some. Found here are over 400,000 clones, approximately 85% of them singletons; the top ten hold approximately 2.9%. The sequencing sample was made of peripheral blood. The receptor source for this set is a human donor in a cohort sampled during active COVID-19. The CDR3 runs from the conserved cysteine through the conserved F or W. Fields, in order: J gene, V gene, D gene, CDR3 protein. A D gene is named only where the DNA matches it firmly.

TRBJ2-7 | TRBV19 | . | CASSQQENAYEQYF
TRBJ2-5 | TRBV29-1 | . | CSVAGRAGARETQYF
TRBJ2-1 | TRBV5-4 | TRBD2 | CASSLGTLAGNNEQFF
TRBJ1-5 | TRBV28 | TRBD1 | CASSPPGTGPNQPQHF
TRBJ1-2 | TRBV5-1 | TRBD1 | CASSFAPGQGAYGGYTF
TRBJ1-1 | TRBV19 | TRBD1 | CASSPDRGPEAFF
TRBJ1-3 | TRBV28 | TRBD1 | CASTSDRGQDTIYF
TRBJ2-3 | TRBV6-5 | TRBD1 | CAQGDANTDTQYF
TRBJ1-1 | TRBV30 | TRBD1 | CACRQGMNTEAFF
TRBJ1-6 | TRBV6-6 | TRBD1 | CASSSGTASYNSPLHF
TRBJ1-1 | TRBV6-2/TRBV6-3 | . | CASSKGQLNTEAFF
TRBJ2-1 | TRBV7-8 | . | CASSLDASSYNEQFF
TRBJ1-2 | TRBV19 | . | CASSLAVGGYTF
TRBJ2-2 | TRBV4-2 | . | CASSPPRGATGELFF
TRBJ2-3 | TRBV7-2 | TRBD2 | CASSFGGADTQYF
TRBJ2-2 | TRBV18 | TRBD2 | CASSPSTSGRAAGELFF
TRBJ2-7 | TRBV11-2 | TRBD2 | CASSLAGTSSYEQYF
TRBJ2-2 | TRBV5-1 | . | CASSLGGTGELFF
TRBJ2-3 | TRBV5-1 | . | CASSLPTGTSTDTQYF
TRBJ2-1 | TRBV18 | TRBD2 | CASSPIGAGAHNEQFF
TRBJ2-7 | TRBV6-2/TRBV6-3 | TRBD2 | CASSPSGRVPYEQYF
TRBJ2-4 | TRBV28 | . | CASSLGGGAKNIQYF